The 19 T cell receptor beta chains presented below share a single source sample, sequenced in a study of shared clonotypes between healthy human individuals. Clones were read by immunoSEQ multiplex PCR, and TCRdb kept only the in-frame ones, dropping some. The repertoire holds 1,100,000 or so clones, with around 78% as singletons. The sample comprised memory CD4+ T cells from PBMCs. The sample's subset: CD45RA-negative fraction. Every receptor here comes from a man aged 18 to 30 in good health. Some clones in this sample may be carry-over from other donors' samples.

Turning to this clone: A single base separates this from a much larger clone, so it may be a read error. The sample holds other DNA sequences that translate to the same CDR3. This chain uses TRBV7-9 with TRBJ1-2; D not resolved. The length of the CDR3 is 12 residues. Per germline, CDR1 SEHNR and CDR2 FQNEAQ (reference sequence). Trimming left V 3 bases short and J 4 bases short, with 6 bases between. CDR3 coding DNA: TGTGCCAGCAGCTTTGAGGGCTATGGCTACACCTTC. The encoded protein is CASSFEGYGYTF.

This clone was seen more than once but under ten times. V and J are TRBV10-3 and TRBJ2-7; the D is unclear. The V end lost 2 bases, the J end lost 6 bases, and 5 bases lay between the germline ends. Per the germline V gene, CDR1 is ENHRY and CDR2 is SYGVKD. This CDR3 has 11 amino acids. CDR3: CAISEEAEQYF. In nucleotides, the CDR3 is TGTGCCATCAGTGAGGAGGCCGAGCAGTACTTC.

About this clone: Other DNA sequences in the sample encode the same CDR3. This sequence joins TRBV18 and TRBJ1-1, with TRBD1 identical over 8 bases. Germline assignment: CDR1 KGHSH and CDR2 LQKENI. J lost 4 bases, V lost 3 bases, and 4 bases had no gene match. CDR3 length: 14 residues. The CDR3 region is CASSPDRGSTEAFF. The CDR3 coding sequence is TGTGCCAGCTCACCCGACAGGGGAAGCACTGAAGCTTTCTTT.

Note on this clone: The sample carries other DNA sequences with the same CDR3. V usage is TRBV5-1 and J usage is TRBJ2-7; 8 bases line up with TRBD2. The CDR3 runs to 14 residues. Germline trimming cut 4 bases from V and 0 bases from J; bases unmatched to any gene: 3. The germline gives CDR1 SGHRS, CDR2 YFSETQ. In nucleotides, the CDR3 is TGCGCCAGCAGCATAAGCGGGAGCTCCTACGAGCAGTACTTC. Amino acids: CASSISGSSYEQYF.

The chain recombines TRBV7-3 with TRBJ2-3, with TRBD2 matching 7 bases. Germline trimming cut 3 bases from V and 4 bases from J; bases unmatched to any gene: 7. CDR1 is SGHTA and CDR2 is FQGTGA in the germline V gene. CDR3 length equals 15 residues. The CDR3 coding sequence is TGTGCCAGCAGCTTGGCGGGAGAGGTAGCAGATACGCAGTATTTT. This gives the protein CASSLAGEVADTQYF.

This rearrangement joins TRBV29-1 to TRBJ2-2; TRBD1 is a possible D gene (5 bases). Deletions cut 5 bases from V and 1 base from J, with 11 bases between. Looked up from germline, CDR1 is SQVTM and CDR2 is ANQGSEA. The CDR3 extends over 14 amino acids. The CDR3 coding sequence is TGCAGCGTTCTGTCGCAGGGGAACACCGGGGAGCTGTTTTTT. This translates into CSVLSQGNTGELFF.

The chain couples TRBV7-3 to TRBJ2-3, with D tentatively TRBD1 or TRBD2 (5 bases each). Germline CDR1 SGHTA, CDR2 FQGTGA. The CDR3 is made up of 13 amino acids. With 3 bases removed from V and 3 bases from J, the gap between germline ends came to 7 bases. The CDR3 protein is CASSFGATDTQYF. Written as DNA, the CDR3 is TGTGCCAGCAGCTTCGGGGCGACAGATACGCAGTATTTT.

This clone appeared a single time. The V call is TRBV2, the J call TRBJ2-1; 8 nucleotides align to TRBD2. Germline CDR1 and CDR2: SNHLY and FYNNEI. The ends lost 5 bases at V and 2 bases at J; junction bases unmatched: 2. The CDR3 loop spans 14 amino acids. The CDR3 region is CASSNSGAYNEQFF. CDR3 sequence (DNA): TGTGCCAGCAGTAATAGCGGGGCCTACAATGAGCAGTTCTTC.

CDR3 sequence reads: CRLATAEEQFF. The DNA for the CDR3 is TGCAGGCTTGCAACAGCGGAGGAGCAGTTCTTC. V and J are TRBV20-1 and TRBJ2-1; D perhaps matches TRBD2 (5 bases). The CDR3 is made up of 11 amino acids. Germline V gene data show CDR1 as DFQATT and CDR2 as SNEGSKA (reference sequence).

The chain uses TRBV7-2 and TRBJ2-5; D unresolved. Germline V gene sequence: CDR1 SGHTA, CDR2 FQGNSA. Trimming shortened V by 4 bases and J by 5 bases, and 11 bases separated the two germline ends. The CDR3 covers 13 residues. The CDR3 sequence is CASSSGARETQYF. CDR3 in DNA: TGTGCCAGCAGCTCAGGTGCACGGGAGACCCAGTACTTC.

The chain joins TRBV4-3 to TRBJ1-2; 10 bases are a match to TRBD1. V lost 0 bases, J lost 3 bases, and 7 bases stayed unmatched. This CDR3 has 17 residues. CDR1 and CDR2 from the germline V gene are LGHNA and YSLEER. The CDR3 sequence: CASSQDFGQGVYYGYTF. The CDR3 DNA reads TGCGCCAGCAGCCAAGATTTCGGACAGGGGGTATACTATGGCTACACCTTC.

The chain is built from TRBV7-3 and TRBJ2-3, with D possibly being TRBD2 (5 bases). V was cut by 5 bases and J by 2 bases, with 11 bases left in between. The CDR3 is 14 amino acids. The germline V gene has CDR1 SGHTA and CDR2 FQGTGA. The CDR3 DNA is TGTGCCAGCAGCAGAGGGTTGTACACAGATACGCAGTATTTT. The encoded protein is CASSRGLYTDTQYF.

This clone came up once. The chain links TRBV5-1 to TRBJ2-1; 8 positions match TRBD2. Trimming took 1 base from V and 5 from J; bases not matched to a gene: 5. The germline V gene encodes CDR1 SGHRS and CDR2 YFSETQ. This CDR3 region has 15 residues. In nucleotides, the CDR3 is TGCGCCAGCAGCTTGTTGCGGGAGGCCCACAATGAGCAGTTCTTC. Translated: CASSLLREAHNEQFF.

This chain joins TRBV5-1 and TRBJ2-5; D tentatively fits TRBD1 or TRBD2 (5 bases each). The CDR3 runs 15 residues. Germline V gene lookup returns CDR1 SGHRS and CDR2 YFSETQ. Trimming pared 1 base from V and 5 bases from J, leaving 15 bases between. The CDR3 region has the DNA TGCGCCAGCAGCTTGATGTTGGGGGTCGGGGAGACCCAGTACTTC. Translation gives CASSLMLGVGETQYF.

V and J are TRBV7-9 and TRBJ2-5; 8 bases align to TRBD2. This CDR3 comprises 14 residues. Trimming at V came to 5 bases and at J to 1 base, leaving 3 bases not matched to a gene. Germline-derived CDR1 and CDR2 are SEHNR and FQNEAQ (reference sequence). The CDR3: CASSVGTSQETQYF. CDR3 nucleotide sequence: TGTGCCAGCAGCGTCGGGACTAGCCAAGAGACCCAGTACTTC.

The CDR3 region has the DNA TGTGCCAGCAGCCCGGGCTTCGGGGGGAACACTGAAGCTTTCTTT. Its protein product is CASSPGFGGNTEAFF. The chain carries TRBV5-4 and TRBJ1-1; a weak D match, TRBD1 (5 bases). In germline, CDR1 is SGHNT, CDR2 YYREEE (reference sequence). V was cut by 4 bases and J by 1 base, with 14 bases left in between. The CDR3 totals 15 residues. The full variable domain, its missing parts supplied by reference TRBV5-4 and TRBJ1-1, is ETGVTQSPTHLIKTRGQQVTLRCSSQSGHNTVSWYQQALGQGPQFIFQYYREEENGRGNFPPRFSGLQFPNYSSELNVNALELDDSALYLCASSPGFGGNTEAFFGQGTRLTVV.

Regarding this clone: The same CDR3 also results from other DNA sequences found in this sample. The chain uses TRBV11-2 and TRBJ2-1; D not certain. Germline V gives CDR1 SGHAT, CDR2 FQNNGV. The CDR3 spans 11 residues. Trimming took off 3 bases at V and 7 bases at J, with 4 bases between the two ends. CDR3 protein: CASSLQNEQFF. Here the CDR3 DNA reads TGTGCCAGCAGCTTGCAGAATGAGCAGTTCTTC. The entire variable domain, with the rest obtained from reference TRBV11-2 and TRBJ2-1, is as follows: EAGVAQSPRYKIIEKRQSVAFWCNPISGHATLYWYQQILGQGPKLLIQFQNNGVVDDSQLPKDRFSAERLKGVDSTLKIQPAKLEDSAVYLCASSLQNEQFFGPGTRLTVL.

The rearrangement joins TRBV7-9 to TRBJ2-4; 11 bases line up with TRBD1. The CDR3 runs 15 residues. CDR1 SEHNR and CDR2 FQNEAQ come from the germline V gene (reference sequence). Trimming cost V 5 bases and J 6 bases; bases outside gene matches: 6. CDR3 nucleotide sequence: TGTGCCAGCAGCCCGGGGACAGGGGGTGGAAACATTCAGTACTTC. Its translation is CASSPGTGGGNIQYF. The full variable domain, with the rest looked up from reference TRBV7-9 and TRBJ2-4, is DTGVSQNPRHKITKRGQNVTFRCDPISEHNRLYWYRQTLGQGPEFLTYFQNEAQLEKSRLLSDRFSAERPKGSFSTLEIQRTEQGDSAMYLCASSPGTGGGNIQYFGAGTRLSVL.

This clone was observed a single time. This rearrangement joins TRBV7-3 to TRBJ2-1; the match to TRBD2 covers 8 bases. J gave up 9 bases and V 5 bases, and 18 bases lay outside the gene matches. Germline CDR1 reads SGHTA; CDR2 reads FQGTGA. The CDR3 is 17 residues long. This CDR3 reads CASSKGPLGAGGGEQFF. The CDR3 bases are TGTGCCAGCAGCAAAGGGCCCCTCGGTGCGGGAGGTGGTGAGCAGTTCTTC. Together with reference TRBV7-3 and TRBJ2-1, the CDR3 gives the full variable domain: GAGVSQTPSNKVTEKGKYVELRCDPISGHTALYWYRQSLGQGPEFLIYFQGTGAADDSGLPNDRFFAVRPEGSVSTLKIQRTERGDSAVYLCASSKGPLGAGGGEQFFGPGTRLTVL.